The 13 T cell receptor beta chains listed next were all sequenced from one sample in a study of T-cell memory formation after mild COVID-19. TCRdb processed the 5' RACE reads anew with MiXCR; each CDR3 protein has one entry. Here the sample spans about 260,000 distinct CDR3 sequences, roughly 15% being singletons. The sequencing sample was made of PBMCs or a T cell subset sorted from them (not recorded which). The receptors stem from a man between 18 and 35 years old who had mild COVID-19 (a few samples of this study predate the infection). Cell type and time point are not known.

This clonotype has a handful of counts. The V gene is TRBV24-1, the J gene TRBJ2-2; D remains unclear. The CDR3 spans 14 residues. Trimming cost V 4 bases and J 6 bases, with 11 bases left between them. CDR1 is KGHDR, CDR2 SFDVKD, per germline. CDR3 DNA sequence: TGTGCCACCAGTGAAACTCAGAGTTCCGGGGAGCTGTTTTTT. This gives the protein CATSETQSSGELFF.

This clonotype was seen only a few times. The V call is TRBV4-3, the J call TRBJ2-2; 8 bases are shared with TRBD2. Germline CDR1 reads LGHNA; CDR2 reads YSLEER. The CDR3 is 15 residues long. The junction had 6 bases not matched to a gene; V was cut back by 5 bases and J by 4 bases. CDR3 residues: CASSSTSGPTGELFF. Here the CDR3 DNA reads TGCGCCAGCAGCTCAACTAGCGGCCCCACCGGGGAGCTGTTTTTT.

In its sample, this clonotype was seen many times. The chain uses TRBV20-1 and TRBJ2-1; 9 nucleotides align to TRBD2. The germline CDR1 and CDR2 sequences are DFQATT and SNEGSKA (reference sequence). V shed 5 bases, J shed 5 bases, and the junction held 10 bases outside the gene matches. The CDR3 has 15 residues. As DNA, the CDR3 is TGCAGTGCTGGCGGGGCGGGGGGGACCCACAATGAGCAGTTCTTC. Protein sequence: CSAGGAGGTHNEQFF.

CDR3 in amino acids: CASSPAGSGTQYF. CDR3 coding DNA: TGTGCCAGCAGCCCCGCCGGCTCGGGGACCCAGTACTTC. The chain is built from TRBV7-2 and TRBJ2-5; unclear D gene. V lost 5 bases to trimming and J lost 7 bases, with 14 bases between them. The CDR3 spans 13 residues. Per the germline V gene, CDR1 is SGHTA and CDR2 is FQGNSA.

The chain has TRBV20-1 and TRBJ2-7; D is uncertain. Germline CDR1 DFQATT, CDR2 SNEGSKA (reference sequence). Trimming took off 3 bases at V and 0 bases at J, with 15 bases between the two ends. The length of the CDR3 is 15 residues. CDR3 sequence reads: CSASQQRSSSYEQYF. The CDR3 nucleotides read TGCAGTGCTAGTCAACAGCGTTCGAGCTCCTACGAGCAGTACTTC.

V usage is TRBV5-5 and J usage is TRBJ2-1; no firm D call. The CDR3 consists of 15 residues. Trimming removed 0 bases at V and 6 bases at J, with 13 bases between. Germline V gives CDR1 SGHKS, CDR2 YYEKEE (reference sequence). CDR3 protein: CASSLGRRGTNEQFF. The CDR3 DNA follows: TGTGCCAGCAGCTTGGGCCGGAGAGGAACCAATGAGCAGTTCTTC. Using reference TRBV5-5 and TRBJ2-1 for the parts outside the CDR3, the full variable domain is DAGVTQSPTHLIKTRGQQVTLRCSPISGHKSVSWYQQVLGQGPQFIFQYYEKEERGRGNFPDRFSARQFPNYSSELNVNALLLGDSALYLCASSLGRRGTNEQFFGPGTRLTVL.

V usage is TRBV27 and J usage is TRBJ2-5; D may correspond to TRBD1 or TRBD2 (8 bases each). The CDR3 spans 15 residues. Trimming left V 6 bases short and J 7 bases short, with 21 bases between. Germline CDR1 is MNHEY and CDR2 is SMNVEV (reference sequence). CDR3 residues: CASSLAGQGAGTQYF. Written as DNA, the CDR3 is TGTGCCAGCAGCTTAGCGGGGCAGGGGGCTGGGACCCAGTACTTC.

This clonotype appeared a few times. For the CDR3, the DNA is TGTGCCAGCAGCTTCGGGACAGGGGGTGATTACGAGCAGTACTTC. Its protein product is CASSFGTGGDYEQYF. The V and J genes are TRBV7-7 and TRBJ2-7, with TRBD1 identical over 11 bases. V dropped 3 bases and J dropped 4; count of bases not matched to a gene: 5. The CDR3 length is 15 residues. The germline CDR1 and CDR2 sequences are SSHAT and FNYEAQ (reference sequence).

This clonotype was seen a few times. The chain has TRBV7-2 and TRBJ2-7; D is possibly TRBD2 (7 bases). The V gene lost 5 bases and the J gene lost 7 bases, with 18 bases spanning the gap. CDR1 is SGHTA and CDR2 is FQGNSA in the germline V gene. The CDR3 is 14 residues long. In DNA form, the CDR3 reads TGTGCCAGCAGCCCAGGAGGGGGGGCGTTAGAGCAGTACTTC. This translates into CASSPGGGALEQYF.

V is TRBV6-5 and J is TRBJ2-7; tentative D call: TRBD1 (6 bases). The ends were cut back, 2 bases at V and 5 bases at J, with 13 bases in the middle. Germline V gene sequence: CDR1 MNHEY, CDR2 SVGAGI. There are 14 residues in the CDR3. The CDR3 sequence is CASSYAGQSDEQYF. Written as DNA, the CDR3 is TGTGCCAGCAGTTACGCCGGACAGTCCGACGAGCAGTACTTC.

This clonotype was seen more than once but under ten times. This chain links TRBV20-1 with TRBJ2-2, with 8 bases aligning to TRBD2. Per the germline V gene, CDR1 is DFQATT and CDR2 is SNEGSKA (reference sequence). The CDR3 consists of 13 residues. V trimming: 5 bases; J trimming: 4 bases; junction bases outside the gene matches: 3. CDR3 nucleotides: TGCAGTGCTTCCGGGACTAGCACCGGGGAGCTGTTTTTT. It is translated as CSASGTSTGELFF.

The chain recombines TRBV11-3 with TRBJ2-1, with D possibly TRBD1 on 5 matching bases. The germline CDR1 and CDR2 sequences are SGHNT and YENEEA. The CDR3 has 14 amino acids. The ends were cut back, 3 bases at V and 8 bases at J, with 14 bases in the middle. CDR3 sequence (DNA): TGTGCCAGCAGCTTTGGCAGGGCCTCGGATGAGCAGTTCTTC. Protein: CASSFGRASDEQFF.

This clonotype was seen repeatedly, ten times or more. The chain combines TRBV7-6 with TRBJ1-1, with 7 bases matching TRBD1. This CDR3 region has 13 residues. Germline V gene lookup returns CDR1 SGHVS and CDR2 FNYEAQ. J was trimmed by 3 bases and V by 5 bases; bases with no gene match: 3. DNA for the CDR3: TGTGCCAGCAGCCCACAGGGGTACACTGAAGCTTTCTTT. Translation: CASSPQGYTEAFF.